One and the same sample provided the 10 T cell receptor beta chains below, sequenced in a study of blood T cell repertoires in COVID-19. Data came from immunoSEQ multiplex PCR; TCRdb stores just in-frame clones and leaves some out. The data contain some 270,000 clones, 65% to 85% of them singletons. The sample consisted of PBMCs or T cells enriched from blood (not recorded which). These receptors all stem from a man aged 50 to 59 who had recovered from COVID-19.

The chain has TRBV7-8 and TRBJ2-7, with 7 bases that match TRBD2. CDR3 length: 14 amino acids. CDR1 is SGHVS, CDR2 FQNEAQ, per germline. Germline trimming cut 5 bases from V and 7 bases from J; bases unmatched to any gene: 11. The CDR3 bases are TGTGCCAGCAGCGTAGGGGCGGGAGCGGGGGAGCAGTACTTC. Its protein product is CASSVGAGAGEQYF.

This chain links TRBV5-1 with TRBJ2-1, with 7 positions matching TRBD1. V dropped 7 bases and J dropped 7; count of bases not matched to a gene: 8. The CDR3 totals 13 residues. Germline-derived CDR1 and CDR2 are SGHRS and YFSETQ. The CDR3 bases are TGCGCCAGCGGCGTCACAGGGGATAATGAGCAGTTCTTC. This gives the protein CASGVTGDNEQFF. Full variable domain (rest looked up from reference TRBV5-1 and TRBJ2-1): KAGVTQTPRYLIKTRGQQVTLSCSPISGHRSVSWYQQTPGQGLQFLFEYFSETQRNKGNFPGRFSGRQFSNSRSEMNVSTLELGDSALYLCASGVTGDNEQFFGPGTRLTVL.

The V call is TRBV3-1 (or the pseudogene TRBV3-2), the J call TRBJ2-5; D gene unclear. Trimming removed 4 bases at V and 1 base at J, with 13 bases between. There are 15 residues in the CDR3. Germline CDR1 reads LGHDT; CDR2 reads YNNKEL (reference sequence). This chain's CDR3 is CASSPSGSLQETQYF. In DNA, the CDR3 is TGTGCCAGCAGCCCTTCTGGTAGCCTCCAAGAGACCCAGTACTTC.

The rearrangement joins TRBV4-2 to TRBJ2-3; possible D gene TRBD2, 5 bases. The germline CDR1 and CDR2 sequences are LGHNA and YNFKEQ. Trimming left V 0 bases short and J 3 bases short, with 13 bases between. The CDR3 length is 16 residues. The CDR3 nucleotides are TGTGCCAGCAGCCAAGAAGCGGCGCTCGAGACAGATACGCAGTATTTT. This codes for CASSQEAALETDTQYF.

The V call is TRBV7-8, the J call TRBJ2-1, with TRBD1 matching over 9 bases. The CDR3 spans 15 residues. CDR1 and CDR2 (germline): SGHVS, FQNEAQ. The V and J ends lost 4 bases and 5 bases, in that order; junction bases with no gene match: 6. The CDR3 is CASSSPTGGNNEQFF. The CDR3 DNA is TGTGCCAGCAGCTCCCCCACAGGGGGCAACAATGAGCAGTTCTTC.

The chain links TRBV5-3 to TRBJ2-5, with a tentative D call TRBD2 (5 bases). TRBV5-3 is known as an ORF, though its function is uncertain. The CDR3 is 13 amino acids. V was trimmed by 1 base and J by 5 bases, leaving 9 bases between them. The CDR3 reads CARSLRGSETQYF. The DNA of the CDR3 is TGTGCCAGAAGCTTGAGAGGGTCCGAGACCCAGTACTTC.

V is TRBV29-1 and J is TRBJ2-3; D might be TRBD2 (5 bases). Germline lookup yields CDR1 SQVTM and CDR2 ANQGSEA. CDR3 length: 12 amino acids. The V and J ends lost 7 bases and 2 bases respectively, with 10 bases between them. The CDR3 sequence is CSAWRVTDTQYF. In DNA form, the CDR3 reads TGCAGCGCTTGGCGGGTCACAGATACGCAGTATTTT.

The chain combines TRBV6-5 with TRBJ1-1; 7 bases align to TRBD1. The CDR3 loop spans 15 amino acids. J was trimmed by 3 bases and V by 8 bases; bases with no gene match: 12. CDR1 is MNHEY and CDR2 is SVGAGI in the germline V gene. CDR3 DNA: TGTGCCAGCCTTTCTCCGACAGGGCGCTACACTGAAGCTTTCTTT. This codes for CASLSPTGRYTEAFF.

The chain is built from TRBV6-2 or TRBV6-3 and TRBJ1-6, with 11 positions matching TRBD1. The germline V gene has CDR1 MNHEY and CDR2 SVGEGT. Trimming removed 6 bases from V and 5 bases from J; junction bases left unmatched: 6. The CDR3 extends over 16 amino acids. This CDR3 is CASSPGQGADNSPLHF. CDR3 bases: TGTGCCAGCAGCCCCGGACAGGGGGCGGATAATTCACCCCTCCACTTT.

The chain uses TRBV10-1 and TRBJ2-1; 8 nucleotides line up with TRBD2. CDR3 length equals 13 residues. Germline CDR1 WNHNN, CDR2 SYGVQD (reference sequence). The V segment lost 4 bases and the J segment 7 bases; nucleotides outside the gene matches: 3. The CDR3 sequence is CASSVSGGNEQFF. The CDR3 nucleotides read TGCGCCAGCAGTGTTTCGGGAGGGAATGAGCAGTTCTTC.